The rows below give T cell receptor beta chains drawn from one sample of a study of OX40 agonist ivuxolimab in advanced cancers. Repertoires were generated with immunoSEQ multiplex PCR, while TCRdb's copy carries only in-frame clones and drops some. The sample has fewer than 100,000 clones, about 80% seen once. The material was CD4+ or CD8+ T cells sorted from blood, obtained in a trial of the OX40 agonist ivuxolimab. The receptor set was obtained from an adult with an advanced solid tumor such as melanoma, head and neck, liver or kidney cancer. The CDR3 runs from the conserved cysteine through the conserved F or W. D genes are given only for firm matches. The size entry is marked missing in some rows and otherwise reads once, few, many or a size class.

J | D | size | V | CDR3 | DNA
TRBJ1-2 | TRBD1 | NA | TRBV4-3 | CASSQTNYRDRGTDYGYTF | TGCGCCAGCAGCCAAACAAATTACCGGGACAGGGGGACAGACTATGGCTACACCTTC
TRBJ1-2 | NA | NA | TRBV29-1 | CSVEGRGVDYGYTF | TGCAGCGTTGAAGGACGGGGGGTTGACTATGGCTACACCTTC
TRBJ2-5 | NA | NA | TRBV18 | CASSPPKGNVKTQYF | TGTGCCAGCTCACCACCGAAGGGAAATGTAAAGACCCAGTACTTC
TRBJ1-1 | NA | NA | TRBV18 | CASSPEAGITEAFF | TGTGCCAGCTCACCTGAAGCAGGGATCACTGAAGCTTTCTTT
TRBJ1-1 | NA | NA | TRBV7-9 | CASSLKGNEAFF | TGTGCCAGCAGCTTAAAGGGGAATGAAGCTTTCTTT
TRBJ2-1 | TRBD1 | once | TRBV5-6 | CASSPDRAYNEQFF | TGTGCCAGCAGCCCAGACAGGGCCTACAATGAGCAGTTCTTC
TRBJ2-3 | NA | NA | TRBV6-1 | CASSTRAGTDTQYF | TGTGCCAGCAGTACCCGGGCAGGGACAGATACGCAGTATTTT
TRBJ1-3 | NA | once | TRBV7-6 | CASSLGGVLSSGNTIYF | TGTGCCAGCAGCTTAGGGGGGGTCCTAAGCTCTGGAAACACCATATATTTT
TRBJ2-3 | TRBD2 | NA | TRBV6-6 | CASNLLAGGSDTQYF | TGTGCCAGCAATTTACTAGCGGGCGGCTCAGATACGCAGTATTTT
TRBJ2-1 | NA | NA | TRBV9 | CASSVDVTPYNEQFF | TGTGCCAGCAGCGTAGATGTGACACCCTACAATGAGCAGTTCTTC
TRBJ2-5 | TRBD2 | NA | TRBV19 | CASSIRPAGFQETQYF | TGTGCCAGTAGTATCAGGCCAGCGGGGTTCCAAGAGACCCAGTACTTC
TRBJ1-3 | NA | NA | TRBV6-1 | CAGTETLDSGNTIYF | TGTGCCGGTACAGAGACCCTAGACTCTGGAAACACCATATATTTT
TRBJ2-5 | TRBD1 | NA | TRBV19 | CASSILGQGGGETQYF | TGTGCCAGTAGTATTTTAGGACAGGGTGGGGGAGAGACCCAGTACTTC
TRBJ1-5 | NA | NA | TRBV28 | CASSSLGRDNQPQHF | TGTGCCAGCAGTTCCTTGGGCAGGGACAATCAGCCCCAGCATTTT
TRBJ2-7 | NA | NA | TRBV29-1 | CSVGLGGANYEQYF | TGCAGCGTTGGACTTGGAGGGGCGAACTACGAGCAGTACTTC
TRBJ2-5 | TRBD2 | NA | TRBV7-9 | CASSLTSGYQETQYF | TGTGCCAGCAGCCTTACTAGCGGGTACCAAGAGACCCAGTACTTC
TRBJ1-5 | NA | NA | TRBV19 | CASSLRSGNQPQHF | TGTGCCAGTAGCCTACGGTCGGGCAATCAGCCCCAGCATTTT
TRBJ1-1 | TRBD1 | NA | TRBV19 | CASRTPGQGSTEAFF | TGTGCCAGTAGAACCCCCGGACAGGGGAGCACTGAAGCTTTCTTT
TRBJ2-7 | TRBD1 | once | TRBV4-3 | CASSPGGLSYEQYF | TGCGCCAGCAGCCCAGGGGGCCTCAGCTACGAGCAGTACTTC
TRBJ2-1 | NA | NA | TRBV9 | CASSARDSTLTRGNEQFF | TGTGCCAGCAGCGCTCGCGACTCCACCCTGACTCGGGGCAATGAGCAGTTCTTC
TRBJ2-1 | TRBD1 | NA | TRBV5-1 | CASSPDRALPHEQFF | TGCGCCAGCAGCCCGGACAGGGCCCTCCCGCACGAGCAGTTCTTC
TRBJ2-2 | NA | NA | TRBV7-6 | CASSSSSWELFF | TGTGCCAGCAGCTCTTCGTCTTGGGAGCTGTTTTTT
TRBJ1-2 | NA | NA | TRBV28 | CASSGGHTNYGYTF | TGTGCCAGCAGTGGGGGACACACTAACTATGGCTACACCTTC
TRBJ1-1 | NA | NA | TRBV18 | CASSPTDSRTEAFF | TGTGCCAGCTCACCCACCGACAGTAGAACTGAAGCTTTCTTT
TRBJ1-4 | NA | NA | TRBV30 | CAWSVPGGGSSEKLFF | TGTGCCTGGAGTGTACCGGGAGGGGGGTCCTCCGAAAAACTGTTTTTT
TRBJ2-4 | NA | NA | TRBV9 | CASSVEPGRRNIQYF | TGTGCCAGCAGCGTAGAGCCGGGGCGCCGAAACATTCAGTACTTC
TRBJ1-5 | NA | once | TRBV2 | CASSRTRDNQPQHF | TGTGCCAGCAGCCGGACAAGGGACAATCAGCCCCAGCATTTT
TRBJ2-7 | TRBD1 | NA | TRBV6-5 | CASSYPGQGGSYTWYF | TGTGCCAGCAGTTACCCGGGACAGGGTGGTTCCTACACATGGTACTTC
TRBJ2-2 | NA | NA | TRBV28 | CASSPDLSGELFF | TGTGCCAGCAGCCCGGACTTGTCCGGGGAGCTGTTTTTT
TRBJ2-7 | TRBD2 | NA | TRBV18 | CASSIAGGPNEQYF | TGTGCCAGCTCGATAGCGGGAGGGCCCAACGAGCAGTACTTC
TRBJ1-2 | TRBD1 | NA | TRBV5-4 | CASSRGTGVGYTF | TGTGCCAGCAGCCGCGGGACAGGGGTCGGCTACACCTTC
TRBJ1-2 | TRBD1 | NA | TRBV13 | CASSFGTGKTDGYTF | TGTGCCAGCAGCTTTGGGACAGGAAAAACGGATGGCTACACCTTC